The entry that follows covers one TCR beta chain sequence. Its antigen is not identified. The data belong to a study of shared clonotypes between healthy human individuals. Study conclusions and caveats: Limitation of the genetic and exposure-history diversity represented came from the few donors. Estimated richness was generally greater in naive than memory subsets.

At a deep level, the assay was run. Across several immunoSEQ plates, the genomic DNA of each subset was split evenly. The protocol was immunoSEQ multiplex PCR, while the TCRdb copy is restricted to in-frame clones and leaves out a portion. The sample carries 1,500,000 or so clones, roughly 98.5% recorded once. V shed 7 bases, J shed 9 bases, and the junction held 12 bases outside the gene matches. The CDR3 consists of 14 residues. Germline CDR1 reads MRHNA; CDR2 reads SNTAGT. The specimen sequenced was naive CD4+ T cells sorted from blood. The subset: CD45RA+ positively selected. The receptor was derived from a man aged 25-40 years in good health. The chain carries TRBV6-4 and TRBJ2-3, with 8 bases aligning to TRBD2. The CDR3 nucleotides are TGTGCCAGCATGGGCGGGAGGAGGCGCGGGACGCAGTATTTT. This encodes CASMGGRRRGTQYF.